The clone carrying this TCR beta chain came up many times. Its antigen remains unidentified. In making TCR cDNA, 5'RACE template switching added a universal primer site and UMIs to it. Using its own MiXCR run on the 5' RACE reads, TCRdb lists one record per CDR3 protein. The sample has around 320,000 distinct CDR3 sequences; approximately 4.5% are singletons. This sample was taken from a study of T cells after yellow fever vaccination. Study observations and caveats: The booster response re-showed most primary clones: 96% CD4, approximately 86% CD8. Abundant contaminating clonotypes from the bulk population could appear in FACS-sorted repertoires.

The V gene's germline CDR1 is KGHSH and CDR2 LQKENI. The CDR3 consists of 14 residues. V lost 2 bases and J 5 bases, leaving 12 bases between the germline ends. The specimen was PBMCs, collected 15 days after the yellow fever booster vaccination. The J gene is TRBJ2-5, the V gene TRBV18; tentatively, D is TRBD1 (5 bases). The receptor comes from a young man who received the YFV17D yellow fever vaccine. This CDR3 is CASSPYSPGETQYF. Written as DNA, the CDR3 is TGTGCCAGCTCACCATACAGCCCAGGGGAGACCCAGTACTTC.